Described below is a single T cell receptor (beta chain) sequence and its context. Antigen unknown. UMIs and sample barcodes were carried by the TCR alpha and TCR beta cDNA libraries that 5'RACE produced using constant-segment primers. TCRdb reanalysed the 5' RACE reads using MiXCR and keeps one entry per CDR3 protein. The sample carries around 320,000 distinct CDR3 sequences, around 19% recorded once. This sample was included in a study of T-cell memory formation after mild COVID-19. Study-level information: Largely, the TCR clusters proved donor specific.

J gave up 0 bases and V 5 bases, and 7 bases lay outside the gene matches. The CDR3 extends over 16 amino acids. Per germline, CDR1 SGHTA and CDR2 FQGNSA. Study observations and caveats: CD8+ contracting clones occupied EMRA, while CD4+ ones occupied mainly CM and EM. Second-wave clones with a day 37 peak had unconfirmed SARS-CoV-2 specificity.

The sample comprised PBMCs or a T cell subset sorted from them (not recorded which). This clonotype was obtained from a man between 18 and 29 years old who had mild COVID-19 (a few samples of this study predate the infection). Cell type and time point are not known. The V call is TRBV7-2, the J call TRBJ1-5, with 7 bases that match TRBD1. CDR3: CASSRRGTDSNQPQHF. Written as DNA, the CDR3 is TGTGCCAGCAGCCGGAGAGGGACAGATAGCAATCAGCCCCAGCATTTT.